This is a list of T cell receptor beta chains from one sample in a study of T cell responses to AZD1222 COVID-19 vaccine. Here immunoSEQ multiplex PCR was the method, and the copy in TCRdb shows in-frame clones only, minus some. The sample has some 140,000 clones, roughly 82% seen once. Sequenced here: peripheral blood, sampled on day 0 of AZD1222 vaccination. The receptors come from an adult in good health. The CDR3 runs from the conserved cysteine through the conserved F or W. The D gene is left open where the match is weak. Size is stated for part of the rows, as once, few or many counts, or as a class when the clone is expanded.

clone size,V gene,D gene,CDR3 length,J gene,CDR3 protein,CDR3 DNA
few,TRBV11-2,.,16,TRBJ1-2,CASSLMSSRSNYGYTF,TGTGCCAGCAGCTTAATGTCCAGCCGCTCGAACTATGGCTACACCTTC
.,TRBV15,TRBD2,15,TRBJ2-5,CATSRTSGGLETQYF,TGTGCCACCAGCAGGACTAGCGGGGGCTTGGAGACCCAGTACTTC
.,TRBV30,.,14,TRBJ1-4,CAWSGQDKSRKLFF,TGTGCCTGGAGTGGACAGGACAAGTCCCGAAAACTGTTTTTT
.,TRBV5-1,.,14,TRBJ2-5,CASSLQQFQETQYF,TGCGCCAGCAGCTTGCAACAGTTCCAAGAGACCCAGTACTTC
.,TRBV5-1,TRBD2,16,TRBJ2-7,CASSRTQLAGTYEQYF,TGCGCCAGCAGCCGAACACAACTAGCGGGAACCTACGAGCAGTACTTC
.,TRBV5-4,TRBD1,14,TRBJ2-5,CASSRTGPPETQYF,TGTGCCAGCAGCAGGACAGGGCCCCCAGAGACCCAGTACTTC
.,TRBV7-2,.,14,TRBJ1-1,CASSLGQGSTEAFF,TGTGCCAGCAGCTTAGGTCAGGGGAGCACTGAAGCTTTCTTT
few,TRBV5-1,TRBD1,15,TRBJ2-2,CASRPTGMNTGELFF,TGCGCCAGCAGACCGACAGGGATGAACACCGGGGAGCTGTTTTTT
.,TRBV10-3,.,12,TRBJ2-7,CAISEVSYEQYF,TGTGCCATCAGTGAGGTTTCCTACGAGCAGTACTTC
once,TRBV15,.,15,TRBJ2-6,CATRNSLSGANVLTF,TGTGCCACCAGGAACAGCCTCTCTGGGGCCAACGTCCTGACTTTC
once,TRBV19,TRBD1,17,TRBJ2-2,CASSPLPGRGLDGELFF,TGTGCCAGTAGTCCTCTCCCCGGCAGGGGGCTTGACGGGGAGCTGTTTTTT
.,TRBV4-1,.,14,TRBJ1-5,CASSLAGSNQPQHF,TGCGCCAGCAGCCTGGCGGGTAGCAATCAGCCCCAGCATTTT
.,TRBV5-3,TRBD1,16,TRBJ2-7,CARSPDLSRYRGEVDF,TGTGCCAGAAGCCCGGACCTCTCCCGTTACAGGGGAGAGGTGGACTTC
.,TRBV9,.,16,TRBJ1-4,CASEGRGRVFEEKLFF,TGTGCCAGCGAGGGCCGAGGGCGGGTATTTGAAGAAAAACTGTTTTTT
.,TRBV2,.,15,TRBJ1-6,CASSEEGVNNSPLHF,TGTGCCAGCAGCGAAGAGGGGGTAAATAATTCACCCCTCCACTTT